This T cell receptor (beta chain) was recovered during a study of blood T cell repertoires in COVID-19. Study information: PBMCs, B-cell-depleted T cells, or T cells provided the cDNA or gDNA that made up the material.

The authors' processing: Estimation of nucleated cell counts relied on the amplification of reference gene primers. The data were produced by immunoSEQ multiplex PCR, yet TCRdb's version contains in-frame clones alone and is incomplete. V, J and clone size derive from that table, while D and trimming were established from the DNA sequence. The table has 150,000 to 200,000 clones, roughly 80% seen once. The V end lost 5 bases, the J end lost 0 bases, and 12 bases lay between the germline ends. Germline V gene data show CDR1 as SGHDT and CDR2 as YYEEEE. The CDR3 runs to 15 residues. The J gene is TRBJ2-1, the V gene TRBV5-6; D remains unclear. The sample taken for sequencing was peripheral blood. The TCR was taken from a woman in her 70s with COVID-19, enrolled during active disease. The CDR3, as DNA: TGTGCCAGCAGAAGGCGGTCTAGCTCCTACAATGAGCAGTTCTTC. As protein: CASRRRSSSYNEQFF.